What follows is one T cell receptor (beta chain) and its context. Its antigen is still unknown. The data derive from a study of cytomegalovirus exposure and HLA in healthy donors. Study results and limitations: 164 TCR beta chains were listed as cytomegalovirus-associated. The HLA-A and HLA-B alleles of most subjects were reportedly predicted accurately from TCR beta sequences. The classifier, whose performance was assessed in both the original and validation cohorts, reportedly diagnosed cytomegalovirus status with high specificity and sensitivity. TCR beta V- and J-gene trimming was later associated with a missense DCLRE1C variant.

Researchers ran the PCR with 60 Vbeta and 13 Jbeta primers. Only in-frame clones appear in the TCRdb table, and some are missing; sequencing was by immunoSEQ multiplex PCR. The table includes about 150,000 clones, about two thirds detected once. The J segment lost 12 bases and the V segment lost 6 bases, leaving 4 bases of the junction unmatched. Germline lookup yields CDR1 MNHNY and CDR2 SVGAGI (reference sequence). CDR3 length equals 11 residues. Specimen: PBMCs. This receptor was obtained from a man between 45 and 60 years old in good health and CMV-seropositive. The chain carries TRBV6-6 and TRBJ1-4; 7 bases are shared with TRBD1. The CDR3 coding sequence is TGTGCCAGCAGCCTACAGGGGCAACTGTTTTTT. As protein: CASSLQGQLFF.